Listed below are T cell receptor beta chains from one sample, sequenced in a study of Graves' ophthalmopathy and Graves' hyperthyroidism. TCRdb re-derived calls from the multiplex PCR reads in MiXCR, one entry per CDR3 protein. The data contain nearly 400,000 distinct CDR3 sequences, about a sixth of them singletons. Sequenced sample: peripheral blood. Receptors were obtained from a woman under 30 with Graves' ophthalmopathy. The CDR3 runs from the conserved cysteine through the conserved F or W. The D gene is left open where the match is weak. Only part of the rows carry a size: once, few, many, or a class if the clone is expanded.

. | TRBJ2-7 | TRBV7-2 | many | TGTGCCAGCAGCTGGGGAGAAGTCTCCTACGAGCAGTACTTC | CASSWGEVSYEQYF
TRBD1 | TRBJ1-2 | TRBV14 | . | TGTGCCAGCAGCCAAGCCGGGACAGCAGGTGTCTATGGCTGCACCTTC | CASSQAGTAGVYGCTF
. | TRBJ1-2 | TRBV12-5 | many | TGTGCTAGTGGTTTGGTGGACGACCGCAACTATGGCTACACCTTC | CASGLVDDRNYGYTF
TRBD2 | TRBJ2-5 | TRBV6-5 | many | TGTGCCAGCAGTTATGGCGGGGGGAGGGAGACCCAGTACTTC | CASSYGGGRETQYF
. | TRBJ2-5 | TRBV6-1 | . | TGTGCCAGCAGTAATCTGGGACTGCAAGAGACCCAGTACTTC | CASSNLGLQETQYF
. | TRBJ2-2 | TRBV30 | many | TGTGCCTGGAGTTCCCCCCATGGACGTAACACCGGGGAGCTGTTTTTT | CAWSSPHGRNTGELFF
TRBD1 | TRBJ2-7 | TRBV6-1 | . | TGTGCCAGCAGTCGTGACAGGGCTCCGTACGAGCGGTACTTC | CASSRDRAPYERYF
. | TRBJ2-2 | TRBV12-5 | many | TGTGCTAGTGGACCACCGCCCGGGACAAAGAACACCGGGGAGCTGTTTTTT | CASGPPPGTKNTGELFF
TRBD2 | TRBJ2-3 | TRBV7-6 | . | TGTGCCAGCAGCAGGACTAGCGGGAGCACGCAGTATTTT | CASSRTSGSTQYF
TRBD1 | TRBJ2-7 | TRBV28 | many | TGTGCCAGCAGTTTAGCTTCCGCGACAGGGCGATACGAGCAGTACTTC | CASSLASATGRYEQYF
. | TRBJ2-2 | TRBV20-1 | many | TGCAGTGCTAGAGCCGGTGAGCGGGCCGGGGAGCTGTTTTTT | CSARAGERAGELFF